One and the same sample provided the 19 T cell receptor beta chains below, sequenced in a study of shared clonotypes between healthy human individuals. Only in-frame clones appear in the TCRdb table, and some are missing; sequencing was by immunoSEQ multiplex PCR. The sample carries approximately 500,000 clones, 95% to 97% recorded once. Sequencing used naive CD4+ T cells sorted from blood. Subset here: CD45RA+ positively selected. Source of these receptors: a woman in her twenties or thirties in good health.

The gene calls are TRBV29-1 and TRBJ1-3, with D tentatively TRBD1 (5 bases). The CDR3 covers 14 residues. V lost 7 bases and J 0 bases, leaving 13 bases between the germline ends. Germline CDR1 is SQVTM and CDR2 is ANQGSEA. The CDR3 region is CSASQGYSGNTIYF. The CDR3 DNA is TGCAGCGCCTCTCAGGGATACTCTGGAAACACCATATATTTT.

The chain couples TRBV11-3 to TRBJ2-3; D is possibly TRBD2 (5 bases). The V gene's germline CDR1 is SGHNT and CDR2 YENEEA. V was trimmed by 8 bases and J by 2 bases, leaving 14 bases between them. This CDR3 is built from 14 residues. In DNA form, the CDR3 reads TGTGCCAGCTCGCTGTCGGGGAACACAGATACGCAGTATTTT. This translates into CASSLSGNTDTQYF.

V gene TRBV19 combines with J gene TRBJ2-2; TRBD2 is a possible D gene (5 bases). CDR3 length equals 18 residues. Germline CDR1 LNHDA, CDR2 SQIVND (reference sequence). The V and J ends lost 5 bases and 4 bases respectively, with 23 bases between them. This CDR3 is CASSSRPLTTLTTGELFF. Here the CDR3 DNA reads TGTGCCAGTAGTTCCCGGCCCCTGACTACCTTAACCACCGGGGAGCTGTTTTTT.

This clone was detected a few times. The chain joins TRBV28 to TRBJ2-7; D remains ambiguous. This CDR3 spans 12 amino acids. V was cut by 5 bases and J by 1 base, with 6 bases left in between. Germline V gives CDR1 MDHEN, CDR2 SYDVKM. CDR3 residues: CASSPVSYEQYF. The CDR3 DNA sequence: TGTGCCAGCAGTCCAGTATCCTACGAGCAGTACTTC.

This chain connects TRBV5-6 to TRBJ1-2; D remains ambiguous. The V end lost 2 bases, the J end lost 10 bases, and 12 bases lay between the germline ends. This CDR3 region has 12 residues. In germline, CDR1 is SGHDT, CDR2 YYEEEE. The CDR3 is CASSFYPGYYTF. The CDR3 nucleotides read TGTGCCAGCAGCTTCTACCCAGGCTACTACACCTTC.

This chain links TRBV28 with TRBJ1-1; D is uncertain. This CDR3 contains 16 residues. The germline CDR1 and CDR2 sequences are MDHEN and SYDVKM. V dropped 3 bases and J dropped 5 bases, with 19 bases sitting between them. CDR3 region: CASSLNAAARRTEAFF. In nucleotides, the CDR3 is TGTGCCAGCAGTTTGAACGCGGCAGCTCGAAGGACTGAAGCTTTCTTT.

The rearrangement joins TRBV28 to TRBJ1-5, with D unresolved. CDR1 and CDR2 from the germline V gene are MDHEN and SYDVKM. The V end lost 5 bases, the J end lost 6 bases, and 14 bases lay between the germline ends. The CDR3 runs 14 residues. CDR3 sequence reads: CASSPEFGRQPQHF. The CDR3 bases are TGTGCCAGCAGTCCTGAGTTTGGGCGTCAGCCCCAGCATTTT.

This clone was picked up one time. This sequence joins TRBV5-6 and TRBJ2-7; D is perhaps TRBD1 or TRBD2 (5 bases each). Trimming removed 0 bases at V and 9 bases at J, with 16 bases between. Germline lookup yields CDR1 SGHDT and CDR2 YYEEEE. The CDR3 sequence is 14 residues long. The CDR3, as DNA: TGTGCCAGCAGCTTGGGTGGGGGAGTAGTAAGGCAGTACTTC. Protein: CASSLGGGVVRQYF.

This sequence joins TRBV11-1 and TRBJ2-2, with D perhaps matching TRBD2 (6 bases). The CDR3 extends over 16 amino acids. Trimming shortened V by 1 base and J by 4 bases, and 13 bases separated the two germline ends. Germline values: CDR1 SGHAT, CDR2 FQDESV (reference sequence). The CDR3 reads CASSLEGTGSTGELFF. CDR3 coding DNA: TGTGCCAGCAGCTTAGAGGGGACCGGGAGCACCGGGGAGCTGTTTTTT.

The chain links TRBV4-1 to TRBJ2-7; 11 bases are a match to TRBD1. Trimming at V came to 1 base and at J to 4 bases, leaving 3 bases not matched to a gene. Germline V CDR1 and CDR2: MGHRA, YSYEKL. This CDR3 has 15 residues. The CDR3 loop is CASSQGDRGEYEQYF. DNA of the CDR3: TGCGCCAGCAGCCAAGGGGACAGGGGGGAATACGAGCAGTACTTC.

This sequence joins TRBV5-1 and TRBJ2-1; 9 positions agree with TRBD1. Germline V gene lookup returns CDR1 SGHRS and CDR2 YFSETQ. This CDR3 spans 17 amino acids. V lost 3 bases and J lost 5; bases outside the gene matches: 12. The CDR3 sequence is CASSSDPGTGINNEQFF. The CDR3 DNA reads as TGCGCCAGCAGCTCGGACCCCGGGACAGGGATAAACAATGAGCAGTTCTTC.

The J gene is TRBJ2-1, the V gene TRBV6-5, with 8 bases fitting TRBD1. The CDR3 contains 15 residues. CDR1 is MNHEY and CDR2 is SVGAGI in the germline V gene. The V segment lost 6 bases and the J segment 2 bases; nucleotides outside the gene matches: 6. The CDR3 here is CASRGDRSTYNEQFF. CDR3 bases: TGTGCCAGCAGGGGGGACAGGTCAACCTACAATGAGCAGTTCTTC.

The gene calls are TRBV19 and TRBJ2-1; D possibly corresponds to TRBD2 (5 bases). With 0 bases removed from V and 7 bases from J, the gap between germline ends came to 19 bases. The CDR3 is made up of 17 amino acids. The V gene's germline CDR1 is LNHDA and CDR2 SQIVND (reference sequence). CDR3 sequence (DNA): TGTGCCAGTAGTATAGATCCTAGCCACCTCTTGGGGAATGAGCAGTTCTTC. Translation: CASSIDPSHLLGNEQFF.

This rearrangement joins TRBV18 to TRBJ1-3; D not resolved. Germline-derived CDR1 and CDR2 are KGHSH and LQKENI. With 1 base removed from V and 7 bases from J, the gap between germline ends came to 11 bases. This CDR3 is built from 14 residues. CDR3 in amino acids: CASSPRGPGNTIYF. In nucleotides, the CDR3 is TGTGCCAGCTCACCACGAGGGCCCGGGAACACCATATATTTT.

The gene calls are TRBV11-3 and TRBJ2-1; 10 nucleotides match TRBD2. After removal of 3 bases from V and 4 bases from J, the junction contained 3 bases not matched to a gene. In germline, CDR1 is SGHNT, CDR2 YENEEA. The CDR3 runs 15 residues. The CDR3 region is CASSFGLAVYNEQFF. The CDR3 DNA follows: TGTGCCAGCAGCTTTGGACTAGCGGTTTACAATGAGCAGTTCTTC.

The V call is TRBV28, the J call TRBJ1-1; D is perhaps TRBD1 (6 bases). The CDR3 is 16 residues long. V was cut by 9 bases and J by 1 base, with 21 bases left in between. Germline V gene data show CDR1 as MDHEN and CDR2 as SYDVKM. The CDR3 loop is CASSGGGAGENTEAFF. The CDR3 coding sequence is TGTGCCAGTTCCGGAGGGGGGGCCGGGGAGAACACTGAAGCTTTCTTT. Based on the CDR3 plus reference TRBV28 and TRBJ1-1, the full variable domain is DVKVTQSSRYLVKRTGEKVFLECVQDMDHENMFWYRQDPGLGLRLIYFSYDVKMKEKGDIPEGYSVSREKKERFSLILESASTNQTSMYLCASSGGGAGENTEAFFGQGTRLTVV.

This chain joins TRBV28 and TRBJ2-7, with 9 bases fitting TRBD1. The germline V gene encodes CDR1 MDHEN and CDR2 SYDVKM. J gave up 2 bases and V 6 bases, and 17 bases lay outside the gene matches. This CDR3 contains 18 residues. CDR3 sequence: CASSPPGTGWGSAYEQYF. As DNA, the CDR3 is TGTGCCAGCAGCCCCCCGGGGACAGGGTGGGGATCCGCCTACGAGCAGTACTTC. The whole variable domain, remainder taken from reference TRBV28 and TRBJ2-7, is DVKVTQSSRYLVKRTGEKVFLECVQDMDHENMFWYRQDPGLGLRLIYFSYDVKMKEKGDIPEGYSVSREKKERFSLILESASTNQTSMYLCASSPPGTGWGSAYEQYFGPGTRLTVT.

The chain links TRBV10-2 to TRBJ2-7; perhaps TRBD2 as D (6 bases). Germline lookup yields CDR1 WSHSY and CDR2 SAAADI. Trimming took off 0 bases at V and 0 bases at J, with 12 bases between the two ends. This CDR3 has 16 amino acids. The CDR3 DNA is TGCGCCAGCAGTGAGTCGTGGGGGGAATACTCCTACGAGCAGTACTTC. It translates to CASSESWGEYSYEQYF.

The V and J genes are TRBV11-1 and TRBJ2-3; 7 nucleotides agree with TRBD2. This CDR3 is 16 amino acids long. Germline V CDR1 and CDR2: SGHAT, FQDESV (reference sequence). Trimming cost V 5 bases and J 2 bases; bases outside gene matches: 10. CDR3 nucleotides: TGTGCCAGCAGCCTGGGGGGGGATCACTACACAGATACGCAGTATTTT. It specifies CASSLGGDHYTDTQYF.